This TCR beta chain is from a study of T cells in Graves' hyperthyroidism and ophthalmopathy. This clonotype was seen repeatedly, ten times or more. TCR beta CDR3 regions were amplified from RNA. First-round RT-PCR of the TCR CDR3 relied on the HTBI primer set. Via MiXCR, TCRdb re-called the multiplex PCR reads, giving one row per CDR3 protein. The sample includes about 400,000 distinct CDR3 sequences, about 15% of them seen just once. This CDR3 is 17 amino acids long. Germline V lookup: CDR1 MNHEY, CDR2 SVGEGT. Trimming cost V 2 bases and J 0 bases, with 16 bases left between them. This chain connects TRBV6-2 or TRBV6-3 to TRBJ1-1, with a possible D match to TRBD1 (5 bases). Material: blood. The source is a woman in her twenties or thirties with Graves' ophthalmopathy. CDR3 residues: CASSYPQGEGMNTEAFF. For the CDR3, the DNA is TGTGCCAGCAGTTACCCCCAAGGGGAGGGGATGAACACTGAAGCTTTCTTT.